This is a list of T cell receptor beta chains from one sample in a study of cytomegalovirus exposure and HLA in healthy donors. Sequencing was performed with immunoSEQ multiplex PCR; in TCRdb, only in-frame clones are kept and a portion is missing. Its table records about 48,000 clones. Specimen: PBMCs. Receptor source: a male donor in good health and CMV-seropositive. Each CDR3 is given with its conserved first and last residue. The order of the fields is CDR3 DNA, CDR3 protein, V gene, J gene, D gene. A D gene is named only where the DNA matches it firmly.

TGTGCCAGTAGTTTCTCCGGGACTAGCGGGGGGGCTTCCTACGAGCAGTACTTC	CASSFSGTSGGASYEQYF	TRBV19	TRBJ2-7	TRBD2
TGTGCCAGCAGCATAGGGGGGGAAGAGACCCAGTACTTC	CASSIGGEETQYF	TRBV7-2	TRBJ2-5	-
TGCGCCAGCAGCTCTTCCGGGACAGGGAGCTATGGCTACACCTTC	CASSSSGTGSYGYTF	TRBV5-1	TRBJ1-2	TRBD1
TGTGCCAGCAGTGAGCTCGACAGGGGCGGCGGCGAAAAACTGTTTTTT	CASSELDRGGGEKLFF	TRBV25-1	TRBJ1-4	TRBD1
TGTGCCAGCACCCAGGGTACAGATACGCAGTATTTT	CASTQGTDTQYF	TRBV6-5	TRBJ2-3	-
TGTGCCAGCAGCCCCTGGGGGGGGGACAGCACAGATACGCAGTATTTT	CASSPWGGDSTDTQYF	TRBV13	TRBJ2-3	TRBD2
TGTGCCAGCAGCCCGATACCGGACGGGAGCTCCTACAATGAGCAGTTCTTC	CASSPIPDGSSYNEQFF	TRBV7-9	TRBJ2-1	-
TGTGCCAGCAGTGTGGCTAGCGGGGGGGCCTACGAGCAGTACTTC	CASSVASGGAYEQYF	TRBV28	TRBJ2-7	TRBD2
TGTGCCAGCAGCTTCAAGGGGGGGAGCCAAAGGAACTCCTACGAGCAGTACTTC	CASSFKGGSQRNSYEQYF	TRBV14	TRBJ2-7	-
TGTGCCAGCAGCTCCCCGGCTAGGAGCTCCTACAATGAGCAGTTCTTC	CASSSPARSSYNEQFF	TRBV7-2	TRBJ2-1	-
TGTGCCAGCAGCTTTCGGACTAGCGGGGGTTGGGAGACCCAGTACTTC	CASSFRTSGGWETQYF	TRBV7-2	TRBJ2-5	TRBD2
TGTGCCTGGAGTGGTGGGGGGGATGAGCAGTTCTTC	CAWSGGGDEQFF	TRBV30	TRBJ2-1	TRBD2
TGTGCCAGCAGCCCTTCGGGGGGGTTCAATGAGCAGTTCTTC	CASSPSGGFNEQFF	TRBV11-3	TRBJ2-1	TRBD2
TGCACCAGCAGCCAGGGCCTTAGTGGGGGGGCCTCTAACACCGGGGAGCTGTTTTTT	CTSSQGLSGGASNTGELFF	TRBV1	TRBJ2-2	-
TGTGCCAGCAGTGGTTACAGGGTGGGGTATGGCTACACCTTC	CASSGYRVGYGYTF	TRBV6-1	TRBJ1-2	-
TGTGCCAGCAGTTACGACGGGGAAGTAGACAATGAGCAGTTCTTC	CASSYDGEVDNEQFF	TRBV6-5	TRBJ2-1	-
TGTGCCAGCAGCCGTTTGCAGGCACCCCTGGAGCAGTACTTC	CASSRLQAPLEQYF	TRBV7-2	TRBJ2-7	-
TGTGCCAGCAGCCCAGGGTATCAGCCCCAGCATTTT	CASSPGYQPQHF	TRBV7-9	TRBJ1-5	-
TGTGCCAGCAGCTTAGGGCTCTGGACAGTCCCCTACTCTGGAAACACCATATATTTT	CASSLGLWTVPYSGNTIYF	TRBV11-2	TRBJ1-3	-
TGTGCCTCGCTCTACTCTGGGGCCAACGTCCTGACTTTC	CASLYSGANVLTF	TRBV19	TRBJ2-6	-
TGTGCCAGCAGCTTAGATTACCAGGGAACCGGAAACACCATATATTTT	CASSLDYQGTGNTIYF	TRBV11-2	TRBJ1-3	-
TGTGCCAGCAGTGGCGGGGCCTTCTACGAGCAGTACTTC	CASSGGAFYEQYF	TRBV2	TRBJ2-7	-
TGTGCCAGCCACGGGGGGGGTTTTTACAATGAGCAGTTCTTC	CASHGGGFYNEQFF	TRBV27	TRBJ2-1	TRBD2
TGTGCCAGCAGTTCCTACAGGGGGCTGGGCTATGGCTACACCTTC	CASSSYRGLGYGYTF	TRBV6-5	TRBJ1-2	TRBD1
TGTGCCAGCAGCTTAGCGCCTAGCCAGGAGACCCAGTACTTC	CASSLAPSQETQYF	TRBV7-2	TRBJ2-5	-
TGCGCCAGCAGCCCCAGACTGGGACAGGGAGAGGAAAAACTGTTTTTT	CASSPRLGQGEEKLFF	TRBV4-1	TRBJ1-4	TRBD1
TGTGCCAGCGGCAGTGGCTATGGCTACACCTTC	CASGSGYGYTF	TRBV2	TRBJ1-2	-
TGTGCCAGCACCGAGACAGGAACCGAGCAGTACTTC	CASTETGTEQYF	TRBV2	TRBJ2-7	-
TGTGCCAGCAGTGAAGCCTCAGGGGTGGATCAGCCCCAGCATTTT	CASSEASGVDQPQHF	TRBV6-1	TRBJ1-5	-
TGTGCCAGCAGCCCAGTTAGTGGGACAGCCACAGATACGCAGTATTTT	CASSPVSGTATDTQYF	TRBV7-9	TRBJ2-3	TRBD1
TGCGCCAGCAGCCGCCTACTAGCGGGGAAAGAGACCCAGTACTTC	CASSRLLAGKETQYF	TRBV4-3	TRBJ2-5	TRBD2
TGTGCCTGCCTGCCTCTAGCGGGGGGGCAGTTCTTC	CACLPLAGGQFF	TRBV30	TRBJ2-1	TRBD2
TGTGCCAGCAGTTTACCCCCGACAGGGGAGTGGTTGGAGACCCAGTACTTC	CASSLPPTGEWLETQYF	TRBV28	TRBJ2-5	TRBD1
TGTGCCGCGGCGGGTGGGGGGGCCTACAATGAGCAGTTCTTC	CAAAGGGAYNEQFF	TRBV27	TRBJ2-1	TRBD2
TGCGCCAGCAGCCAGGGGGGGACAGGACAGATAAGCAATCAGCCCCAGCATTTT	CASSQGGTGQISNQPQHF	TRBV4-1	TRBJ1-5	TRBD1
TGTGCCAGCAGTCCAGGAGACAGCGTCATGGCCTACGAGCAGTACTTC	CASSPGDSVMAYEQYF	TRBV28	TRBJ2-7	-
TGTGCCAGCACTTCCCACAGGGGTTTTGGGGAGCAGTACTTC	CASTSHRGFGEQYF	TRBV6-5	TRBJ2-5	TRBD1
TGTGCCAGCAGTGTCGGACTTCTTAGCAACCAGCCCCAGCATTTT	CASSVGLLSNQPQHF	TRBV6-1	TRBJ1-5	-
TGTGCCAGCAGGGCCAACTATGGCTACACCTTC	CASRANYGYTF	TRBV2	TRBJ1-2	-
TGTGCCAGCAGTTTGACAGGGAGAGCCGGGGAGCTGTTTTTT	CASSLTGRAGELFF	TRBV6-5	TRBJ2-2	TRBD1